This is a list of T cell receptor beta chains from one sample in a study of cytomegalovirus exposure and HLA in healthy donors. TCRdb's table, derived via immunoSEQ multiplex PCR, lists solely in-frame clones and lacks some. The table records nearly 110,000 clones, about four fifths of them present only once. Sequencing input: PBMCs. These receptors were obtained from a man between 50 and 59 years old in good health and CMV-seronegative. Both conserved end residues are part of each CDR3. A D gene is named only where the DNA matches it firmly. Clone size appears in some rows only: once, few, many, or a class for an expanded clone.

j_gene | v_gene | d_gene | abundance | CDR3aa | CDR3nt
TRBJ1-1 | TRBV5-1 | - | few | CASSLRLEGAEAFF | TGCGCCAGCAGCTTGAGGTTGGAAGGGGCTGAAGCTTTCTTT
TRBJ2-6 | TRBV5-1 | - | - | CASSLGQTSGANVLTF | TGCGCCAGCAGCTTGGGACAGACCTCTGGGGCCAACGTCCTGACTTTC
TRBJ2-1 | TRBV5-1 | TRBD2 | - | CASSGGGNYNEQFF | TGCGCCAGCAGTGGCGGGGGGAACTACAATGAGCAGTTCTTC
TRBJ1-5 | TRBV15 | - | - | CATSRDLGANQPQHF | TGTGCCACCAGCAGAGATCTAGGGGCGAATCAGCCCCAGCATTTT
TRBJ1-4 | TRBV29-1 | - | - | CSVGGAGVQNEKLFF | TGCAGCGTTGGAGGTGCCGGGGTCCAGAATGAAAAACTGTTTTTT
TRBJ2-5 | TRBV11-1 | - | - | CASSFYGGQETQYF | TGTGCCAGCAGTTTCTACGGGGGCCAAGAGACCCAGTACTTC
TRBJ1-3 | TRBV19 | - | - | CASSTGHSGNTIYF | TGTGCCAGTAGTACCGGTCACTCTGGAAACACCATATATTTT
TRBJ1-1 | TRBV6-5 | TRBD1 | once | CASSSTDRVGTEAFF | TGTGCCAGCAGTTCCACGGACAGGGTGGGCACTGAAGCTTTCTTT
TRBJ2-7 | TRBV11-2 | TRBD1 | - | CASSPRQGRGEQYF | TGTGCCAGCAGCCCCAGACAGGGACGAGGAGAGCAGTACTTC
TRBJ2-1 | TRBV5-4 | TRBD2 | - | CASSSPRSGGGNEQFF | TGTGCCAGCAGCTCCCCCAGGAGCGGGGGGGGAAATGAGCAGTTCTTC
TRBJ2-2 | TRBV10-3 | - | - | CAIRDNFKSRGTGELFF | TGTGCCATCAGGGATAACTTTAAGAGCCGAGGGACCGGGGAGCTGTTTTTT
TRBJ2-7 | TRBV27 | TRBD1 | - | CASSPLLDRGKSEQYF | TGTGCCAGCAGTCCCCTCCTAGACAGGGGTAAGAGCGAGCAGTACTTC
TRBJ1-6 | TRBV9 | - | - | CASSVGAIGGSLFSPLHF | TGTGCCAGCAGCGTAGGTGCGATTGGCGGGAGCCTTTTTTCACCCCTCCACTTT
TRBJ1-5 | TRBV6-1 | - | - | CASSDSEFNQPQHF | TGTGCCAGCAGTGATTCGGAGTTCAATCAGCCCCAGCATTTT
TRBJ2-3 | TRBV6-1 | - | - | CASSPRGTDTQYF | TGTGCCAGCAGTCCCAGGGGCACAGATACGCAGTATTTT
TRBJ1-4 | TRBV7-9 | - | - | CASSLSVNEKLFF | TGTGCCAGCAGCTTATCCGTCAATGAAAAACTGTTTTTT
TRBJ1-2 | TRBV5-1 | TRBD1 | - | CASSLGQGTDGYTF | TGCGCCAGCAGCCTCGGACAGGGTACTGATGGCTACACCTTC
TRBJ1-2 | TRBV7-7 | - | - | CALSRYNYGYTF | TGTGCTCTTAGTAGATACAACTATGGCTACACCTTC
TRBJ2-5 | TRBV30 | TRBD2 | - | CAWGVSGGGETQYF | TGTGCCTGGGGCGTATCCGGGGGAGGGGAGACCCAGTACTTC
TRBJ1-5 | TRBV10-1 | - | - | CAISDGGAYLLEPQHF | TGCGCCATCAGTGACGGGGGGGCTTATCTTTTGGAGCCCCAGCATTTT
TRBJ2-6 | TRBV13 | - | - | CASSFGDIVSGANVLTF | TGTGCCAGCAGCTTTGGGGACATCGTCTCTGGGGCCAACGTCCTGACTTTC
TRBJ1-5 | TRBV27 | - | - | CASSFSGAPQPQHF | TGTGCCAGCAGTTTTAGCGGGGCACCCCAGCCCCAGCATTTT
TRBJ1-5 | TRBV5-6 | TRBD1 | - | CASSLRWTGPFNQPQHF | TGTGCCAGCAGCTTGCGGTGGACAGGCCCCTTTAATCAGCCCCAGCATTTT